This T cell receptor (beta chain) was sequenced for a study of CD8 T cells in ankylosing spondylitis. Findings and limits, study-wide: Relatively scarce in peripheral blood, disease-linked clones were CD8+. It appeared that ankylosing spondylitis blood was characterized by a TCR beta motif of several highly homologous variants.

For TCR beta, libraries came from quantitative 5'-RACE with molecular barcodes. One entry per CDR3 protein results from TCRdb running MiXCR on the 5' RACE reads. Among 750,000 to 850,000 distinct CDR3 sequences listed, about 12% were seen once. The V end was cut by 5 bases, the J end by 6 bases, with 11 bases between. CDR3 length: 13 residues. Germline CDR1 MNHNS, CDR2 SASEGT. A note on this clonotype: Its antigen is not known.

The clonotype originates from a male donor with ankylosing spondylitis. The sample was blood, either unsorted or a sorted T cell fraction (not recorded which). The chain combines TRBV6-1 with TRBJ1-5; no clear D. CDR3 sequence reads: CASSRTAIQPQHF. The CDR3 nucleotides read TGTGCCAGCAGTCGAACGGCAATTCAGCCCCAGCATTTT.